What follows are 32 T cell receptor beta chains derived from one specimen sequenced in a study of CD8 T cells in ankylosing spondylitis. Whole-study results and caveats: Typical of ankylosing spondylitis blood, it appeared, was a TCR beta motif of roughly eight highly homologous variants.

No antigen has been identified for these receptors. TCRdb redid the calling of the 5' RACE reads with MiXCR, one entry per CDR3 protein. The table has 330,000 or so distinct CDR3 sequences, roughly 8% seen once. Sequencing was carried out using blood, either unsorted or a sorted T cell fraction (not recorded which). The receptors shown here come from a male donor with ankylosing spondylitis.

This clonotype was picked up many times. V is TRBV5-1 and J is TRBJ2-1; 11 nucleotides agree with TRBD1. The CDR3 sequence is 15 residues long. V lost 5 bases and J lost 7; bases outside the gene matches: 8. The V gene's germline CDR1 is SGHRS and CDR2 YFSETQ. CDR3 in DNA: TGCGCCAGCAGTCCTGGACAGGGGGCGTTTAATGAGCAGTTCTTC. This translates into CASSPGQGAFNEQFF.

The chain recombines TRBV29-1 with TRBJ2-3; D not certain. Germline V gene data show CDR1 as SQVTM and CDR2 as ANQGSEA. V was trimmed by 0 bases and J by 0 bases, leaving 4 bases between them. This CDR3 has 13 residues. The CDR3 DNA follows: TGCAGCGTTGAAGATGAGAGCACAGATACGCAGTATTTT. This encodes CSVEDESTDTQYF.

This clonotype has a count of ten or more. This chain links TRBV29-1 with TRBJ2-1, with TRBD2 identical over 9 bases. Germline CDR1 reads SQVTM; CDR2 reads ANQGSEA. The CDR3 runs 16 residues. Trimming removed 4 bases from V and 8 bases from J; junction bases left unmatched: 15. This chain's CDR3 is CSVVFLRASGIDEQFF. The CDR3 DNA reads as TGCAGCGTTGTGTTTCTTAGGGCTAGCGGGATTGATGAGCAGTTCTTC.

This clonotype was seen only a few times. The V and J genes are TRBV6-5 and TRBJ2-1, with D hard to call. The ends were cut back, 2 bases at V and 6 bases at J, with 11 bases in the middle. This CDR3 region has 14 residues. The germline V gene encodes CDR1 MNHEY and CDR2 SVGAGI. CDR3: CASSYNSPFNEQFF. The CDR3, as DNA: TGTGCCAGCAGTTACAATTCGCCCTTCAATGAGCAGTTCTTC.

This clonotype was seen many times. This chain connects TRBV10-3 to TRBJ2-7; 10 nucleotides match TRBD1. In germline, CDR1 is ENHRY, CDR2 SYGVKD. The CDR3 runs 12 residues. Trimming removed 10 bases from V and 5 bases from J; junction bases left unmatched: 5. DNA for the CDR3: TGTGCCACCCAGGGACAGGGGAACGAGCAGTACTTC. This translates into CATQGQGNEQYF.

The CDR3 coding sequence is TGTGCCAGCAGCTGGCGGCAGGGGGATCAGCCCCAGCATTTT. It is translated as CASSWRQGDQPQHF. The rearrangement joins TRBV27 to TRBJ1-5; 7 nucleotides match TRBD1. V was clipped by 6 bases and J by 5 bases; unmatched bases: 7. The V gene's germline CDR1 is MNHEY and CDR2 SMNVEV (reference sequence). This CDR3 is built from 14 residues.

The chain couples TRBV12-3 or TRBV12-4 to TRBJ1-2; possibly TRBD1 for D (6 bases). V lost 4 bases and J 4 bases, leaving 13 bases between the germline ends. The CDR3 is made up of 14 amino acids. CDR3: CASSYRQESYGYTF. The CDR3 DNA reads TGTGCCAGCAGTTATCGACAGGAATCCTATGGCTACACCTTC.

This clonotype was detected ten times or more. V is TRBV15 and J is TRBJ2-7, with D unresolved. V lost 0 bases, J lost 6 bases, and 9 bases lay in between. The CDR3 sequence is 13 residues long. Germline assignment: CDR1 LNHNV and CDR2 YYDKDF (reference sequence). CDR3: CATSRDPGREQYF. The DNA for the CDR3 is TGTGCCACCAGCAGAGATCCAGGTCGCGAGCAGTACTTC.

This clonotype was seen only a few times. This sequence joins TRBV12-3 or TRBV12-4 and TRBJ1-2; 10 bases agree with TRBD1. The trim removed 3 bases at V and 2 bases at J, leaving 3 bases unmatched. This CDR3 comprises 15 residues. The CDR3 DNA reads TGTGCCAGCAGTTTGGGACAGGGGCTAAACTATGGCTACACCTTC. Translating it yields CASSLGQGLNYGYTF.

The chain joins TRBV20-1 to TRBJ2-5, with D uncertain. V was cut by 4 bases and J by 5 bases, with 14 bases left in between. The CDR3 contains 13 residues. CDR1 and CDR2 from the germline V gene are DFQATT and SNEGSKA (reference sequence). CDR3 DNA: TGCAGTGCTAACAGTGGGATGTTGGAGACCCAGTACTTC. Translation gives CSANSGMLETQYF.

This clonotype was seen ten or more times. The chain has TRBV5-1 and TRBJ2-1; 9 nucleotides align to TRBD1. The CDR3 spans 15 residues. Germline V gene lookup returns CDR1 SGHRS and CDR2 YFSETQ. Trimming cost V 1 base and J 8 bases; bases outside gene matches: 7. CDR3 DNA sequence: TGCGCCAGCAGCTTGCGGGCAGGGGACAGGGATGAGCAGTTCTTC. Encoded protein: CASSLRAGDRDEQFF.

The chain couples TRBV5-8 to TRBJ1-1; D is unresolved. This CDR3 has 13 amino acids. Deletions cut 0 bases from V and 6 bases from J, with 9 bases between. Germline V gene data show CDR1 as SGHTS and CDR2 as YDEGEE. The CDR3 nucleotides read TGTGCCAGCAGCTTGGGGCCAAGAGCTGAAGCTTTCTTT. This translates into CASSLGPRAEAFF.

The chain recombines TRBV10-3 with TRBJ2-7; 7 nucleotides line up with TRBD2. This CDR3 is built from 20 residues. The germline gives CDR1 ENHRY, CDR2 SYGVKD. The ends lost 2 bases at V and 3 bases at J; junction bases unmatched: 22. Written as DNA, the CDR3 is TGTGCCATCAGTGAGCCACTCCGGGCACGGACTAGAAGGGAATTCTACGAGCAGTACTTC. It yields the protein CAISEPLRARTRREFYEQYF.

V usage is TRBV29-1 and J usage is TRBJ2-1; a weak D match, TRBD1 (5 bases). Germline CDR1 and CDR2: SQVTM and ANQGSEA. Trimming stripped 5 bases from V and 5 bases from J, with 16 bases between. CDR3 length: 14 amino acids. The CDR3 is CSVYPQRQNNEQFF. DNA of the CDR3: TGCAGCGTTTATCCTCAAAGACAGAACAATGAGCAGTTCTTC.

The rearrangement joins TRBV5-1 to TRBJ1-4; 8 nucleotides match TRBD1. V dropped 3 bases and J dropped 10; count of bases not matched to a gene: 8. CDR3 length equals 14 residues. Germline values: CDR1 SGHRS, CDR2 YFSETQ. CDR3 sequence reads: CASSSGQGAGKLFF. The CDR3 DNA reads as TGCGCCAGCAGCTCGGGGCAGGGGGCAGGAAAACTGTTTTTT.

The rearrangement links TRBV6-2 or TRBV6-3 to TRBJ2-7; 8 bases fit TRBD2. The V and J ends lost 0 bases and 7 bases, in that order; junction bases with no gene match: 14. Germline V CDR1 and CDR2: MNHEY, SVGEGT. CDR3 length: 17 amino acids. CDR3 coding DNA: TGTGCCAGCAGTTACTCATCCCCGTCGGGAGGGCCCGGGGAGCAGTACTTC. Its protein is CASSYSSPSGGPGEQYF.

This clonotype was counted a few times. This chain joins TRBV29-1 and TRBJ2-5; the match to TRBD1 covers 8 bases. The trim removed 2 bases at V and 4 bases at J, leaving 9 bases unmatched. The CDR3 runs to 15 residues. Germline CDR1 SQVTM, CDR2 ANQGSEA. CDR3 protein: CSVESSRQGRETQYF. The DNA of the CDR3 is TGCAGCGTTGAAAGTTCGAGACAGGGGAGAGAGACCCAGTACTTC.

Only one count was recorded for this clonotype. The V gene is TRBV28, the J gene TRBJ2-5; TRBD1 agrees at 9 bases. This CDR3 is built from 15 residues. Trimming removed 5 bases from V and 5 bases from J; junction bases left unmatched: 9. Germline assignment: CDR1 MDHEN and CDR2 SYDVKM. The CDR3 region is CASSLALQGAETQYF. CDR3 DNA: TGTGCCAGCAGTCTAGCCCTACAGGGGGCCGAGACCCAGTACTTC.

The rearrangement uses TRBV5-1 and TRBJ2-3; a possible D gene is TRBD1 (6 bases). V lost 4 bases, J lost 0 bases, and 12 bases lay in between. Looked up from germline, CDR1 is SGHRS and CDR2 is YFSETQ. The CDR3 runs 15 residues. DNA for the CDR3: TGCGCCAGCAGCCCGAGGACAGCGAGCACAGATACGCAGTATTTT. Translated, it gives CASSPRTASTDTQYF. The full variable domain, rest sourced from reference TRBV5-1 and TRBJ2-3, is KAGVTQTPRYLIKTRGQQVTLSCSPISGHRSVSWYQQTPGQGLQFLFEYFSETQRNKGNFPGRFSGRQFSNSRSEMNVSTLELGDSALYLCASSPRTASTDTQYFGPGTRLTVL.

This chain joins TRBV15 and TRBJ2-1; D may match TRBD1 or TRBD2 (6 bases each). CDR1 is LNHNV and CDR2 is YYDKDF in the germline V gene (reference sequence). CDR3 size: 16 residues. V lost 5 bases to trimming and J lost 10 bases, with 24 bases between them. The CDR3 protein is CATSPRLALIGGEQFF. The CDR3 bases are TGTGCCACCAGCCCCCGGCTAGCCTTAATAGGGGGGGAGCAGTTCTTC. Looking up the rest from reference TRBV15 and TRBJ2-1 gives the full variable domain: DAMVIQNPRYQVTQFGKPVTLSCSQTLNHNVMYWYQQKSSQAPKLLFHYYDKDFNNEADTPDNFQSRRPNTSFCFLDIRSPGLGDTAMYLCATSPRLALIGGEQFFGPGTRLTVL.

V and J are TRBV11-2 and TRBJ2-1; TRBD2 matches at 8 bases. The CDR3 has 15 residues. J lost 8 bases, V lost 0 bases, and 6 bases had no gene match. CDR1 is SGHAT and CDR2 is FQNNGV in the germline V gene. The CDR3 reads CASSLEGREVDEQFF. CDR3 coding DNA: TGTGCCAGCAGCTTAGAGGGGCGGGAGGTGGATGAGCAGTTCTTC.

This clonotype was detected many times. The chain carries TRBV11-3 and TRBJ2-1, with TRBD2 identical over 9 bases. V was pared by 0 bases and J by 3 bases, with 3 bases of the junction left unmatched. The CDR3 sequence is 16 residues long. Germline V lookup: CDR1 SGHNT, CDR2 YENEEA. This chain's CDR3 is CASSLDIAGDYNEQFF. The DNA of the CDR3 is TGTGCCAGCAGCTTAGACATAGCGGGAGACTACAATGAGCAGTTCTTC.

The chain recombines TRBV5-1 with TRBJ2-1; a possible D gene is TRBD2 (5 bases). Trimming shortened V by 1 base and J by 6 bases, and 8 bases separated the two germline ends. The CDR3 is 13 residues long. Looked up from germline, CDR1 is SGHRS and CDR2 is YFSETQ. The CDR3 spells CASSLYSVNEQFF. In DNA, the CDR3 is TGCGCCAGCAGCTTGTATAGCGTCAATGAGCAGTTCTTC. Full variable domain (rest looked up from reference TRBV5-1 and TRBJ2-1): KAGVTQTPRYLIKTRGQQVTLSCSPISGHRSVSWYQQTPGQGLQFLFEYFSETQRNKGNFPGRFSGRQFSNSRSEMNVSTLELGDSALYLCASSLYSVNEQFFGPGTRLTVL.

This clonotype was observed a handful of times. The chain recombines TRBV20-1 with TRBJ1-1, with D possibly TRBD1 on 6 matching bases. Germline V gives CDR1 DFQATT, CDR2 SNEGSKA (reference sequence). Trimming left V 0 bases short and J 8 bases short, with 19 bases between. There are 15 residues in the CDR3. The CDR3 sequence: CSAREGQSGVLEAFF. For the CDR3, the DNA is TGCAGTGCTAGAGAGGGCCAGTCAGGGGTTTTGGAAGCTTTCTTT.

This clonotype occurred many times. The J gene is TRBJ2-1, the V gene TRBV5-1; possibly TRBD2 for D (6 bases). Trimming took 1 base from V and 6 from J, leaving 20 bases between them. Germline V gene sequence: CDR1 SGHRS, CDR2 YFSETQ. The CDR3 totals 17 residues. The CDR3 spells CASSLLVDGGFGNEQFF. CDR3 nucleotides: TGCGCCAGCAGCTTGTTGGTCGATGGGGGGTTCGGCAATGAGCAGTTCTTC.

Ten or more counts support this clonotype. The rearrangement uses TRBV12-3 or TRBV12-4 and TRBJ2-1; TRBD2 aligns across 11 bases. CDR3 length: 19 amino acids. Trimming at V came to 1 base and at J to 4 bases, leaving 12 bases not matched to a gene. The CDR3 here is CASSLEAGPGLAVYNEQFF. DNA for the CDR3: TGTGCCAGCAGTTTAGAAGCAGGGCCGGGACTAGCGGTTTACAATGAGCAGTTCTTC.

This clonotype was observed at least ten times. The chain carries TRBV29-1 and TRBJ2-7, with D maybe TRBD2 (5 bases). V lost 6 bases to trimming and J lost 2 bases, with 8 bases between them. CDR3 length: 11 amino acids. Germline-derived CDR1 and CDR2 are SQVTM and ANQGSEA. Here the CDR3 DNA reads TGCAGCGTCGGGGAACCCTACGAGCAGTACTTC. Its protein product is CSVGEPYEQYF.

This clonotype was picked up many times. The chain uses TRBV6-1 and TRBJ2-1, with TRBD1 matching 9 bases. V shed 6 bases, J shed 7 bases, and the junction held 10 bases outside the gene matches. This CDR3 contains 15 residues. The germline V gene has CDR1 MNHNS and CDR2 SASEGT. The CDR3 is CASRLGTGILNEQFF. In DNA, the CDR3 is TGTGCCAGCAGACTAGGGACAGGGATCTTGAATGAGCAGTTCTTC.

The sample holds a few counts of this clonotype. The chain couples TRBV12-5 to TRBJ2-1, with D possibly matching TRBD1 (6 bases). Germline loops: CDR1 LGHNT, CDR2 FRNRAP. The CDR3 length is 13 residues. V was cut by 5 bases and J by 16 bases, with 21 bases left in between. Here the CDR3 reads CASGVVGGTRVFF. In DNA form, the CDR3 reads TGTGCTAGTGGTGTTGTTGGTGGGACAAGGGTTTTCTTC.

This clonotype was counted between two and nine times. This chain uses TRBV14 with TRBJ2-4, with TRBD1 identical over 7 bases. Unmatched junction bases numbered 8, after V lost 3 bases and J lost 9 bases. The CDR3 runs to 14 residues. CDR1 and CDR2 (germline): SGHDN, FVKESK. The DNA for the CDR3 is TGTGCCAGCAGCCAGAGACAGGGCTCCGGCATTCAGTACTTC. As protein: CASSQRQGSGIQYF. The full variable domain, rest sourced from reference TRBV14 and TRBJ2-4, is EAGVTQFPSHSVIEKGQTVTLRCDPISGHDNLYWYRRVMGKEIKFLLHFVKESKQDESGMPNNRFLAERTGGTYSTLKVQPAELEDSGVYFCASSQRQGSGIQYFGAGTRLSVL.

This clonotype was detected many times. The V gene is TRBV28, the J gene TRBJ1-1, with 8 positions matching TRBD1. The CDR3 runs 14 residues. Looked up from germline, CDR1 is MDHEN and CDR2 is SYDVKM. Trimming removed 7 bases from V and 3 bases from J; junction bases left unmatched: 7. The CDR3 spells CASTRMTGDTEAFF. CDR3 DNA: TGTGCCAGCACCCGCATGACAGGGGACACTGAAGCTTTCTTT.

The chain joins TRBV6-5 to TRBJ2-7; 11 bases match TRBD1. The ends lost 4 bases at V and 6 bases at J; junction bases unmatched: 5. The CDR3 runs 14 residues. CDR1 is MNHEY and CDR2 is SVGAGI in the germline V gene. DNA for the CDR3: TGTGCCAGCAGTTCGTGGACAGGGGGCGGCGAGCAGTACTTC. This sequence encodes CASSSWTGGGEQYF.